This T cell receptor beta chain appears in the sequencing data of a study of blood T cell repertoires in COVID-19. Study-level information: In each case, the material was cDNA or gDNA derived from T cells, B-cell-depleted T cells, or PBMCs.

Some clones are missing from TCRdb's copy, which holds only in-frame ones; the method was immunoSEQ multiplex PCR. Of approximately 470,000 clones listed, approximately 85% were seen once; the top ten hold approximately 3.2%. The CDR3 extends over 13 amino acids. V gave up 6 bases and J gave up 0 bases, with 6 bases separating them. The gene calls are TRBV12-3 or TRBV12-4 and TRBJ1-3; D uncertain. The sequence was collected from a human donor in a cohort sampled during active COVID-19. Sequenced: peripheral blood. CDR3 loop: CASSGLSGNTIYF. DNA of the CDR3: TGTGCCAGCAGCGGTCTCTCTGGAAACACCATATATTTT.